The 21 T cell receptor beta chains presented below share a single source sample, sequenced in a study of blood T cell repertoires in COVID-19. Profiled with immunoSEQ multiplex PCR; TCRdb holds only in-frame clones, not every one. The data contain tens of thousands of clones, almost 90% of them seen just once; the ten biggest clones take up under 5.5%. The sample comprised peripheral blood. The receptors stem from a man between 60 and 75 years old with acute or convalescent COVID-19.

This rearrangement joins TRBV3-1 (or the pseudogene TRBV3-2) to TRBJ1-1; 7 bases are shared with TRBD1. Trimming took 8 bases from V and 7 from J; bases not matched to a gene: 16. CDR1 and CDR2 from the germline V gene are LGHDT and YNNKEL (reference sequence). The CDR3 is made up of 15 amino acids. The CDR3 reads CASRGNQGQADEAFF. DNA of the CDR3: TGTGCCAGCCGCGGCAATCAAGGACAGGCTGATGAAGCTTTCTTT.

The genes are TRBV10-1 and TRBJ1-5, with D unclear. Deletions cut 0 bases from V and 9 bases from J, with 6 bases between. The CDR3 loop spans 12 amino acids. Germline V gene lookup returns CDR1 WNHNN and CDR2 SYGVQD (reference sequence). The CDR3 sequence: CASSESFRPQHF. The CDR3 DNA reads as TGCGCCAGCAGTGAGTCCTTTCGGCCCCAGCATTTT.

The genes are TRBV19 and TRBJ2-1; 8 nucleotides match TRBD1. CDR1 and CDR2 (germline): LNHDA, SQIVND (reference sequence). This CDR3 contains 14 residues. Trimming removed 7 bases from V and 9 bases from J; junction bases left unmatched: 11. This CDR3 is CASTTTGAPLEQFF. CDR3 DNA: TGTGCCAGTACCACGACAGGGGCACCCCTTGAGCAGTTCTTC. Together with reference TRBV19 and TRBJ2-1, the CDR3 gives the full variable domain: DGGITQSPKYLFRKEGQNVTLSCEQNLNHDAMYWYRQDPGQGLRLIYYSQIVNDFQKGDIAEGYSVSREKKESFPLTVTSAQKNPTAFYLCASTTTGAPLEQFFGPGTRLTVL.

The V gene is TRBV11-3, the J gene TRBJ2-3, with 8 bases aligning to TRBD2. J lost 1 base, V lost 5 bases, and 5 bases had no gene match. Germline V gene sequence: CDR1 SGHNT, CDR2 YENEEA. The CDR3 totals 15 residues. The CDR3 DNA sequence: TGTGCCAGCAGCCGGGGTAGCGGGGGCACAGATACGCAGTATTTT. As protein: CASSRGSGGTDTQYF.

This sequence joins TRBV29-1 and TRBJ2-6; 7 nucleotides match TRBD1. This CDR3 has 15 residues. V was pared by 7 bases and J by 0 bases, with 6 bases of the junction left unmatched. The germline gives CDR1 SQVTM, CDR2 ANQGSEA. The CDR3 region is CSARDRNSGANVLTF. DNA of the CDR3: TGCAGCGCGAGGGACAGAAACTCTGGGGCCAACGTCCTGACTTTC.

The chain has TRBV29-1 and TRBJ2-1; D unclear. Germline V gene sequence: CDR1 SQVTM, CDR2 ANQGSEA. This CDR3 has 11 amino acids. Trimming left V 4 bases short and J 7 bases short, with 8 bases between. CDR3 loop: CSVAQINEQFF. DNA of the CDR3: TGCAGCGTTGCACAGATAAATGAGCAGTTCTTC.

V gene TRBV19 combines with J gene TRBJ2-1, with TRBD2 identical over 10 bases. J lost 2 bases, V lost 5 bases, and 6 bases had no gene match. Germline assignment: CDR1 LNHDA and CDR2 SQIVND (reference sequence). The CDR3 is 16 amino acids. CDR3 region: CASSYLAGVPYNEQFF. CDR3 DNA: TGTGCCAGTAGTTACCTAGCGGGAGTTCCCTACAATGAGCAGTTCTTC.

This rearrangement joins TRBV23-1 to TRBJ2-7; TRBD2 matches at 8 bases. TRBV23-1 is an open reading frame whose function is uncertain. The V and J ends lost 4 bases and 5 bases, in that order; junction bases with no gene match: 25. There are 20 residues in the CDR3. The CDR3 here is CASSLITPSGLAGGLDEQYF. The CDR3 DNA sequence: TGCGCCAGCAGTCTGATTACCCCCAGCGGTCTGGCGGGAGGTCTCGACGAGCAGTACTTC.

This clone has a single count. The gene calls are TRBV29-1 and TRBJ1-2; D possibly corresponds to TRBD1 (5 bases). Trimming removed 5 bases at V and 2 bases at J, with 12 bases between. The CDR3 consists of 13 residues. CDR1 SQVTM and CDR2 ANQGSEA come from the germline V gene. CDR3 nucleotide sequence: TGCAGCGTTTGGGAGGGGCTGAACTATGGCTACACCTTC. Protein: CSVWEGLNYGYTF.

The rearrangement uses TRBV28 and TRBJ1-4; 7 bases map to TRBD1. Trimming cost V 8 bases and J 8 bases; bases outside gene matches: 8. Germline CDR1 and CDR2: MDHEN and SYDVKM. The CDR3 length is 13 residues. The CDR3 region has the DNA TGTGCCAGCCAGAGCAGGGGGAGGGAAAAACTGTTTTTT. It translates to CASQSRGREKLFF.

The chain carries TRBV18 and TRBJ1-3, with TRBD1 identical over 7 bases. This CDR3 contains 16 residues. V lost 3 bases, J lost 0 bases, and 5 bases stayed unmatched. Germline assignment: CDR1 KGHSH and CDR2 LQKENI. CDR3 in amino acids: CASSPWTGPSGNTIYF. For the CDR3, the DNA is TGTGCCAGCTCACCTTGGACAGGTCCCTCTGGAAACACCATATATTTT. The full variable domain, completed using reference TRBV18 and TRBJ1-3, is NAGVMQNPRHLVRRRGQEARLRCSPMKGHSHVYWYRQLPEEGLKFMVYLQKENIIDESGMPKERFSAEFPKEGPSILRIQQVVRGDSAAYFCASSPWTGPSGNTIYFGEGSWLTVV.

This clone was detected a few times. J is TRBJ1-5 and V is TRBV30; perhaps TRBD1 as D (5 bases). Trimming left V 1 base short and J 9 bases short, with 16 bases between. The length of the CDR3 is 14 residues. The germline V gene has CDR1 GTSNPN and CDR2 SVGIG (reference sequence). CDR3 sequence (DNA): TGTGCCTGGAGTGGGGTAAGGGGCTCCTGGCCCCAGCATTTT. Protein: CAWSGVRGSWPQHF.

The V and J genes are TRBV5-1 and TRBJ2-5, with TRBD2 matching over 8 bases. The V and J ends lost 4 bases and 5 bases, in that order; junction bases with no gene match: 4. The germline V gene has CDR1 SGHRS and CDR2 YFSETQ. This CDR3 has 13 residues. CDR3: CASSRGGRETQYF. For the CDR3, the DNA is TGCGCCAGCAGCCGCGGGGGGCGTGAGACCCAGTACTTC.

The CDR3 reads CASSLLQGLNYGYTF. The CDR3 DNA reads as TGCGCCAGCAGCTTGTTGCAGGGCCTTAACTATGGCTACACCTTC. This rearrangement joins TRBV5-1 to TRBJ1-2, with a weak D call TRBD1 (5 bases). CDR1 is SGHRS, CDR2 YFSETQ, per germline. This CDR3 is built from 15 residues. Trimming took off 1 base at V and 1 base at J, with 11 bases between the two ends.

V and J are TRBV9 and TRBJ2-2, with a weak D call TRBD1 (7 bases). The V end was cut by 2 bases, the J end by 8 bases, with 13 bases between. There are 14 residues in the CDR3. The V gene's germline CDR1 is SGDLS and CDR2 YYNGEE. The CDR3 DNA follows: TGTGCCAGCAGCGTCCAGGGGGGCTCAGGGGAGCTGTTTTTT. This gives the protein CASSVQGGSGELFF.

The chain uses TRBV4-1 and TRBJ1-5; the D gene is possibly TRBD1 (6 bases). The CDR3 is made up of 17 amino acids. Germline V gene lookup returns CDR1 MGHRA and CDR2 YSYEKL. Trimming stripped 4 bases from V and 3 bases from J, with 19 bases between. The CDR3 loop reads CASSRGQPPLFNQPQHF. The CDR3 DNA reads as TGCGCCAGCAGCCGAGGACAGCCACCTTTGTTCAATCAGCCCCAGCATTTT.

This rearrangement joins TRBV4-1 to TRBJ2-5; 8 bases line up with TRBD1. The junction had 12 bases not matched to a gene; V was cut back by 4 bases and J by 5 bases. There are 16 residues in the CDR3. Germline CDR1 is MGHRA and CDR2 is YSYEKL. As DNA, the CDR3 is TGCGCCAGCAGCCGATTTCCGGGACAGGAGCGGGAGACCCAGTACTTC. It encodes CASSRFPGQERETQYF.

The chain is built from TRBV7-6 and TRBJ2-3; D might be TRBD2 (6 bases). The V gene's germline CDR1 is SGHVS and CDR2 FNYEAQ. Between the trimmed V and J ends, which lost 2 bases and 7 bases, there was a span of 16 bases. The CDR3 is 15 residues long. The CDR3 region is CASSLSGAGGNTQYF. CDR3 coding DNA: TGTGCCAGCAGCTTATCCGGGGCCGGAGGGAATACGCAGTATTTT.

This clone was observed a handful of times. The chain links TRBV3-1 (or the pseudogene TRBV3-2) to TRBJ1-1; D remains unclear. Germline V gives CDR1 LGHDT, CDR2 YNNKEL (reference sequence). V was pared by 3 bases and J by 1 base, with 12 bases between. CDR3 length: 15 amino acids. DNA for the CDR3: TGTGCCAGCAGCCAGAGGAGGCTCTCGAACACTGAAGCTTTCTTT. Protein product: CASSQRRLSNTEAFF.

The chain joins TRBV28 to TRBJ2-3, with D perhaps TRBD2 (6 bases). The germline gives CDR1 MDHEN, CDR2 SYDVKM. Trimming removed 5 bases at V and 2 bases at J, with 11 bases between. This CDR3 is 14 amino acids long. As DNA, the CDR3 is TGTGCCAGCAGTCGGGAGATCGACACAGATACGCAGTATTTT. Protein product: CASSREIDTDTQYF.

The J gene is TRBJ1-2, the V gene TRBV7-2; TRBD1 might be the D (5 bases). V shed 9 bases and J shed 0 bases, with 23 bases lying between them. CDR3 length equals 17 residues. Germline-derived CDR1 and CDR2 are SGHTA and FQGNSA. The CDR3 DNA is TGTGCCAGGACGGCTCGAGACGGGACTCCAGCTAACTATGGCTACACCTTC. Translation gives CARTARDGTPANYGYTF.